This paragraph covers one T cell receptor (beta chain) sequence. Its antigen remains unidentified. The CDR3 sequence is 14 residues long. Germline V gives CDR1 MNHEY, CDR2 SVGAGI. This sample was taken from a study of T cells expressing NK-cell markers. Study in general: The sequencing cohort of eight donors included seven HCMV-seropositive individuals and one seronegative individual.

Study outcomes and limitations: The study left the HCMV specificity of expanded NKG2C+ T cell clones unresolved. Of the CD8+ T cell pool in six donors, roughly 1.0-7.0% was accounted for by dominant NKG2C+ clonotypes.

Template switching by 5'RACE with UMIs generated the TCR beta cDNA. Using the 5' RACE reads, TCRdb records one entry per CDR3 protein without DNA. Its listing shows fewer than 400,000 distinct CDR3 sequences. The chain carries TRBV6-5 and TRBJ2-1. This clonotype originated in a woman in her fifties or sixties in good health. Sequencing used blood T cells: a sorted CD56 or NKG2C T cell subset, CD4+ or CD8+ T cells, or bulk PBMC T cells (not recorded which). CDR3 amino acids: CASSYRDQDNEQFF.